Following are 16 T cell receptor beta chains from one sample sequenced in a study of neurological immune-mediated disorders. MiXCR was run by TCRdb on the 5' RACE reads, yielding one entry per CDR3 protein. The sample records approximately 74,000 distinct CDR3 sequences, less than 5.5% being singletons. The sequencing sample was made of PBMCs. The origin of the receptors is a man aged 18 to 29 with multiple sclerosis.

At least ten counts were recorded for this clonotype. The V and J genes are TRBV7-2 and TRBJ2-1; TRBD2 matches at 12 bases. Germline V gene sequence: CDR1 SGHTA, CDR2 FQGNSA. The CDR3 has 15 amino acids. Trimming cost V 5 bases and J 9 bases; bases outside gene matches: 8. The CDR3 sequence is CASSRLAGGGGEQFF. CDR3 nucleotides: TGTGCCAGCAGCCGTCTAGCGGGAGGGGGGGGTGAGCAGTTCTTC.

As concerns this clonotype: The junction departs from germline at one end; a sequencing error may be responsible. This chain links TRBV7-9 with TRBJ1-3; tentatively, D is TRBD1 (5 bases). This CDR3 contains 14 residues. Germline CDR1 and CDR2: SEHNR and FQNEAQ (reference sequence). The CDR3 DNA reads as TGTGCCAGCAACTCATTGGGGCCTGGAAAAACCATATATTTT. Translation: CASNSLGPGKTIYF.

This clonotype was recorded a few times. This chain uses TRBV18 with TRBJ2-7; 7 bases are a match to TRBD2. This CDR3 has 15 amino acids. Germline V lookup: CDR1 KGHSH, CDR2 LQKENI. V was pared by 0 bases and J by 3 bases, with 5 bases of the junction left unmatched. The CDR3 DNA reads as TGTGCCAGCTCACCACCGTCTAGCGGAGACTACGAGCAGTACTTC. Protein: CASSPPSSGDYEQYF.

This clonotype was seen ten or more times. This CDR3 reads CASSNRGLRGETQYF. In DNA form, the CDR3 reads TGTGCCAGCAGCAACAGGGGCTTAAGAGGGGAGACCCAGTACTTC. The rearrangement uses TRBV6-6 and TRBJ2-5; 7 bases match TRBD1. This CDR3 has 15 amino acids. Germline CDR1 reads MNHNY; CDR2 reads SVGAGI (reference sequence). With 6 bases clipped from V and 5 bases from J, the junction kept 12 bases outside the gene matches.

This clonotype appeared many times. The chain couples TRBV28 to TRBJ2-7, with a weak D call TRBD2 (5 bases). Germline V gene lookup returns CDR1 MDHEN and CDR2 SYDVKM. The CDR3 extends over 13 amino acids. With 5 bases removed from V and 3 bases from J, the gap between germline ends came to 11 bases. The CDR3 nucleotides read TGTGCCAGCAGTCCCCGGGAAGACTACGAGCAGTACTTC. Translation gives CASSPREDYEQYF.

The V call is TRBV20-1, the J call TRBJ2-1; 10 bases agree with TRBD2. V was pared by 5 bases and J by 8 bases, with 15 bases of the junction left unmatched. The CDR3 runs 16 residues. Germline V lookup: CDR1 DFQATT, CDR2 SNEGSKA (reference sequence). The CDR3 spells CSAWASGSGTYDEQFF. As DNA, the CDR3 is TGCAGTGCTTGGGCTAGCGGGAGCGGGACTTACGATGAGCAGTTCTTC.

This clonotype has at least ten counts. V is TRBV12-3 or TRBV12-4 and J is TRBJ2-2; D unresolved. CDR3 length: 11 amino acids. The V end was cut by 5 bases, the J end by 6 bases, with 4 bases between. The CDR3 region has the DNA TGTGCCAGCAGTAGGTCCGGGGAGCTGTTTTTT. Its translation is CASSRSGELFF.

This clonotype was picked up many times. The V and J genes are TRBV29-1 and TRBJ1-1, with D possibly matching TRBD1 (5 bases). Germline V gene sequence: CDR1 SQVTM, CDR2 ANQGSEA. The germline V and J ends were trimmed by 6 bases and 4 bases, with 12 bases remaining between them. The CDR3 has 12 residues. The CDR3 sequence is CSVHQGGTEAFF. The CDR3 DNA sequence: TGCAGCGTGCACCAGGGAGGCACTGAAGCTTTCTTT.

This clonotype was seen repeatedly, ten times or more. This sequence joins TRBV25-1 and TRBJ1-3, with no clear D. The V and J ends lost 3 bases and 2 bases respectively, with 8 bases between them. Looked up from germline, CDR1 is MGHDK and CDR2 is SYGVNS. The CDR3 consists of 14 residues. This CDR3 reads CASSDNRAGNTIYF. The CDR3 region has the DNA TGTGCCAGCAGTGATAACAGAGCTGGAAACACCATATATTTT.

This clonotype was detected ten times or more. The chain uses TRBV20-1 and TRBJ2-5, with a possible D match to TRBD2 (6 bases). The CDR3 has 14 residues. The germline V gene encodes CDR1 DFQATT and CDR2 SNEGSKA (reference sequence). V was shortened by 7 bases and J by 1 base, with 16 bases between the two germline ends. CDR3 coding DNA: TGCAGTGTCGCCAGACTAGGATTCCAAGAGACCCAGTACTTC. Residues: CSVARLGFQETQYF.

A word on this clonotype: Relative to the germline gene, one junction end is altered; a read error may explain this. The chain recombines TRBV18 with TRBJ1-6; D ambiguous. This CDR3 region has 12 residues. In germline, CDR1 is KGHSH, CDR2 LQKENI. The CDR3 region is CASSISDSPLNF. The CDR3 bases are TGTGCCAGCTCAATATCTGATTCACCCCTCAACTTT.

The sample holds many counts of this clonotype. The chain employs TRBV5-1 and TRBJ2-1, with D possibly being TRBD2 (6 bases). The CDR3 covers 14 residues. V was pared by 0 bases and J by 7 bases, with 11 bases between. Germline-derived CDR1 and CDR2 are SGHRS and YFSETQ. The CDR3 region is CASSLAGGNNEQFF. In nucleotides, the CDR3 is TGCGCCAGCAGCTTGGCTGGGGGGAATAATGAGCAGTTCTTC.

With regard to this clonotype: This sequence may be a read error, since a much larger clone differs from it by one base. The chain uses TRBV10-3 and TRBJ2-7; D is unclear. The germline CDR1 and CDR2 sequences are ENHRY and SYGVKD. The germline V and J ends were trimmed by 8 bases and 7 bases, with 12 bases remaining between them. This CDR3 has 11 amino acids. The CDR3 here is CAIGCGREQYF. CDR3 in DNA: TGTGCCATCGGCTGTGGGCGGGAGCAGTACTTC.

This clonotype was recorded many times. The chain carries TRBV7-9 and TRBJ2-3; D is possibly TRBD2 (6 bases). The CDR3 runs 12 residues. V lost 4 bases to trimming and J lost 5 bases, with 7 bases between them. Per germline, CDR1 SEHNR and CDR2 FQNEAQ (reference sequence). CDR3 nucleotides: TGTGCCAGCAGCTCCGGGAGAGATACGCAGTATTTT. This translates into CASSSGRDTQYF.

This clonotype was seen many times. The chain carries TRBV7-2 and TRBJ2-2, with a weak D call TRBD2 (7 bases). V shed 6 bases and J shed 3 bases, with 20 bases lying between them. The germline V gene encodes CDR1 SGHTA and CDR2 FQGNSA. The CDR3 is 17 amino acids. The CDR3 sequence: CASSRQASGGYTGELFF. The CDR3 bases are TGTGCCAGCAGTCGACAGGCTAGCGGAGGGTACACCGGGGAGCTGTTTTTT. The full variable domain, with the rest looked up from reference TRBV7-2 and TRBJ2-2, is GAGVSQSPSNKVTEKGKDVELRCDPISGHTALYWYRQSLGQGLEFLIYFQGNSAPDKSGLPSDRFSAERTGGSVSTLTIQRTQQEDSAVYLCASSRQASGGYTGELFFGEGSRLTVL.

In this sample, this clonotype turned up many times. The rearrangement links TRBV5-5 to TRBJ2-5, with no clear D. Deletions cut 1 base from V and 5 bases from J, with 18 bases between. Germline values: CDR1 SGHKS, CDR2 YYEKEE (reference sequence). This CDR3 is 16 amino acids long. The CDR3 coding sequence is TGTGCCAGCAGCTTGCACCCAAGGGCCCTTTCGGAGACCCAGTACTTC. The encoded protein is CASSLHPRALSETQYF.